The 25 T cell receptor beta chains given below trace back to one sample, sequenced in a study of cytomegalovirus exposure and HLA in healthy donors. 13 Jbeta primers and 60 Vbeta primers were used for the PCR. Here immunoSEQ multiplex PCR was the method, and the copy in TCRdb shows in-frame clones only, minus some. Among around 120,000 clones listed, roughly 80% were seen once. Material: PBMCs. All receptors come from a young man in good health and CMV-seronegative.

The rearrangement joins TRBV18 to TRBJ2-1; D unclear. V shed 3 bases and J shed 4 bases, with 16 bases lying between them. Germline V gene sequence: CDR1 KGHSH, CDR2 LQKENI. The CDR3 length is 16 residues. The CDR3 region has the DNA TGTGCCAGCTCACCCAATCAGGTCTCCCGATACAATGAGCAGTTCTTC. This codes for CASSPNQVSRYNEQFF.

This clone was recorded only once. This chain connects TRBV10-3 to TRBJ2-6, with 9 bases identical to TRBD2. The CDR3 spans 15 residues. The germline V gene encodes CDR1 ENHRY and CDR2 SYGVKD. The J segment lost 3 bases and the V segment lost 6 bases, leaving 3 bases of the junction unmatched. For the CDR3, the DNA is TGTGCCATCAGCAGCGGGGGGTTTGGGGCCAACGTCCTGACTTTC. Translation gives CAISSGGFGANVLTF.

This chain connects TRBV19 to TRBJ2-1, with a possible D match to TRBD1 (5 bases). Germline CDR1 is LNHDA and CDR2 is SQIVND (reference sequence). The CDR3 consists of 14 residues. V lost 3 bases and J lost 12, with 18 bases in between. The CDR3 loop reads CASSILAPGFGQFF. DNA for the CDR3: TGTGCCAGTAGTATCTTAGCCCCAGGGTTTGGGCAGTTCTTC.

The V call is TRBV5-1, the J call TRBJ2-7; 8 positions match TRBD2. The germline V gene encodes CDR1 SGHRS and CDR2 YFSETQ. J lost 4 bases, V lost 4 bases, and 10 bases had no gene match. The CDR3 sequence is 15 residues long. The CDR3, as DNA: TGCGCCAGCAGCCCATTGAGCGGGGGCCGGTACGAGCAGTACTTC. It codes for CASSPLSGGRYEQYF.

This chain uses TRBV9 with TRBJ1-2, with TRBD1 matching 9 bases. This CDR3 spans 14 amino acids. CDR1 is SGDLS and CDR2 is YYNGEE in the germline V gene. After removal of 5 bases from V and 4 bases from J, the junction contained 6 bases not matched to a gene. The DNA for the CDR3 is TGTGCCAGCAGTCTACAGGGGGCTGGCTATGGCTACACCTTC. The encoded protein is CASSLQGAGYGYTF.

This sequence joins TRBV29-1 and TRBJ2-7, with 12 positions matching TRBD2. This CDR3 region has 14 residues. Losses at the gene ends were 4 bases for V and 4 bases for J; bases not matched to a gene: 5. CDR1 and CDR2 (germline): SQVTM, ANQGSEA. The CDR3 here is CSVGLAGVSYEQYF. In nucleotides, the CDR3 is TGCAGCGTTGGACTAGCGGGAGTATCGTACGAGCAGTACTTC.

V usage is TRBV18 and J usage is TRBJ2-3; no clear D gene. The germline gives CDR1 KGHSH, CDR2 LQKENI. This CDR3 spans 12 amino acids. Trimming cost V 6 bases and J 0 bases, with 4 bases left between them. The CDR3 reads CASSASTDTQYF. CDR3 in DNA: TGTGCCAGCTCGGCTAGCACAGATACGCAGTATTTT. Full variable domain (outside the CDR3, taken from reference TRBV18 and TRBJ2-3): NAGVMQNPRHLVRRRGQEARLRCSPMKGHSHVYWYRQLPEEGLKFMVYLQKENIIDESGMPKERFSAEFPKEGPSILRIQQVVRGDSAAYFCASSASTDTQYFGPGTRLTVL.

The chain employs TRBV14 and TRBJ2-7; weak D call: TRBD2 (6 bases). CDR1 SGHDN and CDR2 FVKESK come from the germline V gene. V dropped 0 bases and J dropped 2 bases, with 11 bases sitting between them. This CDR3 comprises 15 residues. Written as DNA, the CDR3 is TGTGCCAGCAGCCAAGATCGGGGGAGAGCCTACGAGCAGTACTTC. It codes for CASSQDRGRAYEQYF. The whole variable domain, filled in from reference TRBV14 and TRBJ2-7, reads EAGVTQFPSHSVIEKGQTVTLRCDPISGHDNLYWYRRVMGKEIKFLLHFVKESKQDESGMPNNRFLAERTGGTYSTLKVQPAELEDSGVYFCASSQDRGRAYEQYFGPGTRLTVT.

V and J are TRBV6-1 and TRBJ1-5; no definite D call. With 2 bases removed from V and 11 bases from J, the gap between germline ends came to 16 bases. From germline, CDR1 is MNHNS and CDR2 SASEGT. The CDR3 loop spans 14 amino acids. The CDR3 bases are TGTGCCAGCAGTGAAAACAGCCCCTCGGATTCCCAGCATTTT. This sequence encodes CASSENSPSDSQHF.

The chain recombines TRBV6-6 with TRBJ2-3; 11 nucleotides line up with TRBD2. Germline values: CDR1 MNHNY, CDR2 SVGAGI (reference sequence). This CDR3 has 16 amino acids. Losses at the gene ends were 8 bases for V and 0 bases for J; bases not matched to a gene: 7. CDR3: CASGKTSGASTDTQYF. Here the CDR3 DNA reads TGTGCCAGCGGAAAGACTAGCGGGGCTAGCACAGATACGCAGTATTTT.

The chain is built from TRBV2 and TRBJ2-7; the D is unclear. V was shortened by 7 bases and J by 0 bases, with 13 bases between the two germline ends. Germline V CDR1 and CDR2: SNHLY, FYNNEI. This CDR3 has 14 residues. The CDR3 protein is CASMLVGDSYEQYF. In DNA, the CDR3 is TGTGCCAGCATGCTGGTAGGAGACTCCTACGAGCAGTACTTC. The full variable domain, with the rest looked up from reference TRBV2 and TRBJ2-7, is EPEVTQTPSHQVTQMGQEVILRCVPISNHLYFYWYRQILGQKVEFLVSFYNNEISEKSEIFDDQFSVERPDGSNFTLKIRSTKLEDSAMYFCASMLVGDSYEQYFGPGTRLTVT.

The CDR3 sequence is CTSSQDSSGGCFVGETQYF. In nucleotides, the CDR3 is TGCACCAGCAGCCAAGACTCTAGCGGGGGGTGTTTTGTAGGGGAGACCCAGTACTTC. This rearrangement joins TRBV1 to TRBJ2-5; the table's TRBD2 call for D was not verified on the DNA. TRBV1 is reported as a pseudogene. The CDR3 extends over 19 amino acids.

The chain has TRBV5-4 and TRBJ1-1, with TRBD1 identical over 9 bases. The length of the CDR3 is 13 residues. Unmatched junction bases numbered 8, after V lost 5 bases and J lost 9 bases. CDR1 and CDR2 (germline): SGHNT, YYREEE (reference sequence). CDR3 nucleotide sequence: TGTGCCAGCAGTTTTTCGGACAGGGGAAAAGCTTTCTTT. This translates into CASSFSDRGKAFF.

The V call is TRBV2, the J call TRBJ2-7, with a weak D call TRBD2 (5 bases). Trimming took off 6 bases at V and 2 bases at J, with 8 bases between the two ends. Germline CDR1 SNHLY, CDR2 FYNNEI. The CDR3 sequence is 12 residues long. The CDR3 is CASRSGTYEQYF. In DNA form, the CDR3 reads TGTGCCAGCAGGTCCGGGACCTACGAGCAGTACTTC.

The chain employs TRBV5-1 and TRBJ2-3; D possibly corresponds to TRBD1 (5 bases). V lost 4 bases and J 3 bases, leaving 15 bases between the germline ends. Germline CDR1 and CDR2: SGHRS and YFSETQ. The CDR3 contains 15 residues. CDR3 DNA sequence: TGCGCCAGCAGCCCCTTGGCGCAGGGAACAGATACGCAGTATTTT. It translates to CASSPLAQGTDTQYF.

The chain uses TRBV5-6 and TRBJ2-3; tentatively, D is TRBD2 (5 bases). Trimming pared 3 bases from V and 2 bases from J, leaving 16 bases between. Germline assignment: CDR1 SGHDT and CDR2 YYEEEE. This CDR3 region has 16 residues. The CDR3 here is CASSSVVEDPTDTQYF. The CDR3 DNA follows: TGTGCCAGCAGCTCCGTCGTGGAGGACCCCACAGATACGCAGTATTTT.

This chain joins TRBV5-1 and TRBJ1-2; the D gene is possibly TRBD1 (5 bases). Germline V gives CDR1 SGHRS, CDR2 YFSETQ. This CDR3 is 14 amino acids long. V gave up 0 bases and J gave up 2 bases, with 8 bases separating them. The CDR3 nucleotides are TGCGCCAGCAGCTTGGCCGGGGGGAACTATGGCTACACCTTC. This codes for CASSLAGGNYGYTF.

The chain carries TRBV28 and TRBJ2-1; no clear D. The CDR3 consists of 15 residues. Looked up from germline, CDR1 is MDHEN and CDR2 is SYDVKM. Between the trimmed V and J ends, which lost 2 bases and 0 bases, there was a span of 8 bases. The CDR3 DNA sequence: TGTGCCAGCAGTTTAGACCGGAGCTCCTACAATGAGCAGTTCTTC. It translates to CASSLDRSSYNEQFF.

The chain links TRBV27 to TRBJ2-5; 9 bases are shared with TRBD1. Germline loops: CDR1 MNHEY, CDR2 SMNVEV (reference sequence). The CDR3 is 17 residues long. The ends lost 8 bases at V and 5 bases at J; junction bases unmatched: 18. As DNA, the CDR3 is TGTGCCAGCGGGACGAAACTCCGGACAGGGGTCAGGGAGACCCAGTACTTC. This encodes CASGTKLRTGVRETQYF.

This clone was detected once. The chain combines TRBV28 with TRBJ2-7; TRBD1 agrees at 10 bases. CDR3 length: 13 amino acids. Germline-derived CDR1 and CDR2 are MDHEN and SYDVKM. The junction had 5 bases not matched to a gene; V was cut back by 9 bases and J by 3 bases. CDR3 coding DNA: TGTGCCAGTTTCGACAGGGGGCTCTACGAGCAGTACTTC. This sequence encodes CASFDRGLYEQYF.

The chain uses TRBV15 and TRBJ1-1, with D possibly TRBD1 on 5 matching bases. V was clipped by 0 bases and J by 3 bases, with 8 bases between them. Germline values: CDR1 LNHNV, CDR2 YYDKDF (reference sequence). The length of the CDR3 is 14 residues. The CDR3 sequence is CATSRDSGYTEAFF. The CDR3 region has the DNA TGTGCCACCAGCAGAGATTCAGGGTACACTGAAGCTTTCTTT.

CDR3 coding DNA: TGTGCCAGCAGCTTCGACGGACAGGCCACTCAGCCCCAGCATTTT. Translated, it gives CASSFDGQATQPQHF. This chain connects TRBV5-8 to TRBJ1-5; 7 bases agree with TRBD1. Losses at the gene ends were 2 bases for V and 6 bases for J; bases not matched to a gene: 8. Per germline, CDR1 SGHTS and CDR2 YDEGEE. This CDR3 comprises 15 residues.

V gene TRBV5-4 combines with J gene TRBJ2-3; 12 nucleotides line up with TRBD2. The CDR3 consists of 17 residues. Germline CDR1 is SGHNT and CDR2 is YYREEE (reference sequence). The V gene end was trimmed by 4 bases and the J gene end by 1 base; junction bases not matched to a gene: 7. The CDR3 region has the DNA TGTGCCAGCAGCGTTACAAGGACTAGCGGGGGCACAGATACGCAGTATTTT. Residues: CASSVTRTSGGTDTQYF.

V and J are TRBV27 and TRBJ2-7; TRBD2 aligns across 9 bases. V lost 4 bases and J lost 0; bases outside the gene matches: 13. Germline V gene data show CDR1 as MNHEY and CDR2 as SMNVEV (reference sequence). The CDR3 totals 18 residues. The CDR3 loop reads CASSSHTAGGPYSYEQYF. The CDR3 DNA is TGTGCCAGCAGTTCCCATACAGCGGGGGGACCTTACTCCTACGAGCAGTACTTC.

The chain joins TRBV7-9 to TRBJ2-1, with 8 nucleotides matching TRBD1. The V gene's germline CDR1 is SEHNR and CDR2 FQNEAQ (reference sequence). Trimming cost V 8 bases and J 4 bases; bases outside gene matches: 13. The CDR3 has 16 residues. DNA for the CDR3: TGTGCCAGCGGCCGGACAGGGTTCGAGAATTACAATGAGCAGTTCTTC. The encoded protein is CASGRTGFENYNEQFF. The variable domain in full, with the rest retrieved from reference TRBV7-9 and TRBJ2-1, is DTGVSQNPRHKITKRGQNVTFRCDPISEHNRLYWYRQTLGQGPEFLTYFQNEAQLEKSRLLSDRFSAERPKGSFSTLEIQRTEQGDSAMYLCASGRTGFENYNEQFFGPGTRLTVL.